A selection of T cell receptor beta chains follows, all from one sample in a study of vaccination and CD4 T cells after COVID-19. TCRdb itself ran the PCR reads through MiXCR, one entry per CDR3 protein. This sample has some 7,700 distinct CDR3 sequences, with roughly 23% found just once. Antigens of these TCRs are unknown. Sequenced here: CD4+ T cells from blood, cultured in vitro, sampled after SARS-CoV-2 vaccination. The receptors were gathered from a human donor who had recovered from COVID-19. The CDR3 runs from the conserved cysteine through the conserved F or W. A D gene is named only where the DNA matches it firmly. Clone size appears in some rows only: once, few, many, or a class for an expanded clone.

cdr3_aa	cdr3_nt	j_call	clone_size	d_call	v_call
CASRRGQGRMSLHF	TGTGCCAGCAGGCGGGGACAGGGGCGAATGTCCCTCCACTTT	TRBJ1-6	medium-sized	TRBD1	TRBV6-1
CSAPKDGGYNEQFF	TGCAGTGCCCCAAAGGACGGCGGGTACAATGAGCAGTTCTTC	TRBJ2-1	many	NA	TRBV20-1
CASSLGWGTEQYF	TGTGCCAGCAGCCTCGGGTGGGGGACCGAGCAGTACTTC	TRBJ2-7	NA	NA	TRBV11-2
CSALRDSKLGGTEAFF	TGCAGCGCCTTAAGGGACAGCAAGTTAGGTGGCACTGAAGCTTTCTTT	TRBJ1-1	NA	TRBD1	TRBV29-1
CASSGGPQDEQFF	TGTGCCAGCAGCGGGGGGCCTCAGGATGAGCAGTTCTTC	TRBJ2-1	NA	NA	TRBV11-3
CASSTGQGWAKNIQYF	TGTGCCAGCAGCACCGGACAGGGATGGGCCAAAAACATTCAGTACTTC	TRBJ2-4	NA	TRBD1	TRBV7-9
CASSPIQGTKETQYF	TGTGCCAGCAGCCCTATACAGGGCACGAAGGAGACCCAGTACTTC	TRBJ2-5	NA	NA	TRBV12-3/TRBV12-4
CASSNNASYEQYF	TGTGCCAGCAGCAATAATGCGTCCTACGAGCAGTACTTC	TRBJ2-7	medium-sized	NA	TRBV21-1
CASSPMREDEQYF	TGTGCCAGCAGCCCAATGCGGGAAGACGAGCAGTACTTC	TRBJ2-7	medium-sized	NA	TRBV7-2
CASRLGGVRWNEQFF	TGTGCCAGCAGGCTAGGTGGGGTGCGTTGGAATGAGCAGTTCTTC	TRBJ2-1	few	NA	TRBV28
CASSLRAKQPQHF	TGTGCCAGCAGCTTAAGAGCCAAACAGCCCCAGCATTTT	TRBJ1-5	few	NA	TRBV7-3
CASTTAPYGYTF	TGTGCCAGCACCACTGCCCCCTATGGCTACACCTTC	TRBJ1-2	many	NA	TRBV28
CSASVRAQETQYF	TGCAGTGCTAGCGTCAGGGCCCAAGAGACCCAGTACTTC	TRBJ2-5	medium-sized	NA	TRBV20-1
CASSLVRGKNEQFF	TGTGCCAGCAGCTTAGTCCGTGGGAAGAATGAGCAGTTCTTC	TRBJ2-1	many	NA	TRBV7-2
CASSSFQQGTRAVYF	TGTGCCAGCAGTTCATTCCAACAGGGGACACGAGCAGTATACTTC	TRBJ2-7	medium-sized	TRBD1	TRBV28
CASKLMGQYNQPQHF	TGTGCCAGTAAACTCATGGGACAGTACAATCAGCCCCAGCATTTT	TRBJ1-5	few	TRBD1	TRBV19
CASSSGGTEAFF	TGTGCCAGCAGTTCAGGGGGCACTGAAGCTTTCTTT	TRBJ1-1	NA	TRBD1	TRBV25-1
CASSSRIQETQYF	TGTGCCAGCAGTTCCAGGATTCAAGAGACCCAGTACTTC	TRBJ2-5	few	NA	TRBV6-2/TRBV6-3
CASSFRSYGYTF	TGTGCCAGTAGTTTCAGGTCCTATGGCTACACCTTC	TRBJ1-2	NA	NA	TRBV19
CSASSGRAGQETQYF	TGCAGTGCGAGTAGCGGGAGGGCCGGTCAAGAGACCCAGTACTTC	TRBJ2-5	large	TRBD2	TRBV20-1
CASSPPGTGGTQYF	TGTGCCAGCAGTCCTCCGGGGACAGGAGGGACCCAGTACTTC	TRBJ2-5	medium-sized	TRBD1	TRBV6-1
CASSLGTSPESEQFF	TGTGCCAGCAGTTTGGGGACTAGCCCGGAAAGTGAGCAGTTCTTC	TRBJ2-1	NA	TRBD2	TRBV27
CASSAPSGRNRGEQFF	TGTGCCAGCAGCGCGCCTAGCGGGAGAAACCGGGGTGAGCAGTTCTTC	TRBJ2-1	NA	TRBD2	TRBV7-2
CASHLTHGTGSSPLHF	TGCGCCAGCCATCTCACACACGGGACAGGGAGCTCACCCCTCCACTTT	TRBJ1-6	NA	TRBD1	TRBV4-1
CASGKGTGGYEQYF	TGTGCCAGCGGAAAAGGGACAGGGGGCTACGAGCAGTACTTC	TRBJ2-7	NA	TRBD1	TRBV6-2/TRBV6-3
CASRDRGLDETQYF	TGTGCCAGCAGGGACAGGGGCCTTGATGAGACCCAGTACTTC	TRBJ2-5	NA	TRBD1	TRBV6-1
CASRQGLSYNEQFF	TGTGCCAGCAGACAGGGACTCTCCTACAATGAGCAGTTCTTC	TRBJ2-1	few	NA	TRBV12-3/TRBV12-4
CASSKGGRYTEAFF	TGTGCCAGCAGTAAAGGGGGTCGGTATACTGAAGCTTTCTTT	TRBJ1-1	few	NA	TRBV28
CASSLKAGGPNEQFF	TGTGCCAGCAGCTTAAAGGCGGGAGGGCCTAATGAGCAGTTCTTC	TRBJ2-1	NA	TRBD2	TRBV7-9
CATNRAGGGNQPQHF	TGTGCCACCAACCGAGCGGGGGGCGGCAATCAGCCCCAGCATTTT	TRBJ1-5	many	NA	TRBV28
CASSLPSTGGTDTQYF	TGTGCCAGCAGCTTACCGTCGACAGGAGGTACAGATACGCAGTATTTT	TRBJ2-3	many	NA	TRBV7-2
CASSIAWTGGTDTQYF	TGTGCCAGTAGTATAGCCTGGACAGGCGGCACAGATACGCAGTATTTT	TRBJ2-3	NA	TRBD1	TRBV19
CASSSDSRLEQYF	TGCGCCAGCAGCTCGGACAGCCGCCTGGAGCAGTACTTC	TRBJ2-7	medium-sized	NA	TRBV5-1
CASSPPTVGETQYF	TGTGCCAGCTCACCACCAACTGTCGGGGAGACCCAGTACTTC	TRBJ2-5	NA	NA	TRBV18
CASKGGAVTEAFF	TGTGCCAGCAAAGGGGGAGCGGTGACTGAAGCTTTCTTT	TRBJ1-1	few	NA	TRBV6-1
CASSSPKDRFGYTF	TGTGCCAGCAGCTCGCCGAAGGATCGCTTTGGCTACACCTTC	TRBJ1-2	NA	NA	TRBV11-2
CASSLGTAQETQYF	TGCGCCAGCAGCTTGGGGACCGCCCAAGAGACCCAGTACTTC	TRBJ2-5	NA	NA	TRBV5-1
CASSYWRAGGSTDTQYF	TGTGCCAGCAGTTATTGGAGAGCGGGAGGCTCCACAGATACGCAGTATTTT	TRBJ2-3	NA	TRBD2	TRBV28
CASSSSGGHYNEQFF	TGTGCCAGCAGCTCAAGCGGGGGCCACTACAATGAGCAGTTCTTC	TRBJ2-1	medium-sized	TRBD2	TRBV7-6
CASSPPSIGELFF	TGTGCCAGCAGCCCTCCGAGTATCGGGGAGCTGTTTTTT	TRBJ2-2	few	NA	TRBV7-9
CSARVRTGNQPQHF	TGCAGTGCTAGAGTACGGACAGGGAATCAGCCCCAGCATTTT	TRBJ1-5	few	TRBD1	TRBV20-1
CASYPWGSNQPQHF	TGCGCCAGCTACCCTTGGGGGAGCAATCAGCCCCAGCATTTT	TRBJ1-5	few	NA	TRBV10-1
CASTTGFASEQYF	TGTGCCAGTACGACAGGATTCGCATCCGAGCAGTACTTC	TRBJ2-7	few	NA	TRBV12-3/TRBV12-4
CSAGSGGTSGRRTYEQYF	TGCAGTGCTGGCTCCGGTGGGACTAGCGGGAGGAGAACTTACGAGCAGTACTTC	TRBJ2-7	medium-sized	TRBD2	TRBV20-1
CASRGSGQGDYEQYF	TGTGCCAGCAGGGGGAGCGGACAGGGGGATTACGAGCAGTACTTC	TRBJ2-7	many	TRBD1	TRBV28
CASSLPSPGQSYEQYF	TGTGCCAGCAGCTTACCAAGCCCGGGACAGTCCTACGAGCAGTACTTC	TRBJ2-7	NA	TRBD1	TRBV11-1
CAISLLAVGTDTQYF	TGTGCCATCAGCCTGCTAGCGGTAGGCACAGATACGCAGTATTTT	TRBJ2-3	few	TRBD2	TRBV10-3
CASSPLGLVPLWDEQFF	TGTGCCAGCAGTCCCCTTGGACTAGTACCGCTTTGGGATGAGCAGTTCTTC	TRBJ2-1	medium-sized	TRBD2	TRBV27
CASSLYSGGNQPQHF	TGTGCCAGCAGCTTATATTCGGGGGGGAATCAGCCCCAGCATTTT	TRBJ1-5	large	NA	TRBV7-8
CASSNRVVYGYTF	TGTGCCAGCAGCAACAGGGTAGTCTATGGCTACACCTTC	TRBJ1-2	large	NA	TRBV6-1
CSAENTYRVGYTF	TGCAGTGCTGAGAATACATACCGTGTTGGCTACACCTTC	TRBJ1-2	medium-sized	NA	TRBV20-1
CASSQRGGEQFF	TGTGCCAGCAGTCAGCGGGGTGGCGAGCAGTTCTTC	TRBJ2-1	NA	TRBD2	TRBV6-1